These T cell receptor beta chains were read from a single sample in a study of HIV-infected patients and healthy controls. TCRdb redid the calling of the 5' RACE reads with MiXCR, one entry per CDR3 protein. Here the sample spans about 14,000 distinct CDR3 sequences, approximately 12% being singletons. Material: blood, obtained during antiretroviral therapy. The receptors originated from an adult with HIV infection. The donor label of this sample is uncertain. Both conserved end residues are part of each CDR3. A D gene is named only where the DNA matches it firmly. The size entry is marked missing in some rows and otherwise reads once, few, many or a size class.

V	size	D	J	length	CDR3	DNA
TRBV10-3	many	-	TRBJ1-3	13	CAISEGTGNTIYF	TGTGCCATCAGTGAGGGAACTGGAAACACCATATATTTT
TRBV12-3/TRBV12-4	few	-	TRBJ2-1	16	CASSSLAMGTYNEQFF	TGTGCCAGCAGTTCTCTAGCGATGGGCACCTACAATGAGCAGTTCTTC
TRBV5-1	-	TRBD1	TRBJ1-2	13	CASTHGSGGGYTF	TGCGCCAGCACCCATGGTTCAGGGGGGGGCTACACCTTC
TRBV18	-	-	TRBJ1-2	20	CASSQNNQQEGHNPSGGYTF	TGTGCCAGCTCGCAAAACAACCAACAGGAGGGCCACAACCCCTCTGGTGGCTACACCTTC
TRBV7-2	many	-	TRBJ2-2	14	CASSLDLNTGELFF	TGTGCCAGCAGCTTAGACCTGAACACCGGGGAGCTGTTTTTT
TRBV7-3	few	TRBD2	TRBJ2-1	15	CASSSVAGGYNEQFF	TGTGCCAGCAGCTCCGTAGCGGGAGGGTACAATGAGCAGTTCTTC
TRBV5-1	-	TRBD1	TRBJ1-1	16	CASSLGRDRRAAEAFF	TGCGCCAGCAGCCTCGGACGGGACAGGCGGGCAGCTGAAGCTTTCTTT
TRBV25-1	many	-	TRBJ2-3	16	CASSSHRSRGTDTQYF	TGTGCCAGCAGTTCCCACCGGTCCCGGGGCACAGATACGCAGTATTTT
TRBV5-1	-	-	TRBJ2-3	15	CASSRMGDLTDTQYF	TGCGCCAGCAGCCGTATGGGGGACCTCACAGATACGCAGTATTTT
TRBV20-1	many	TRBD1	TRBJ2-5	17	CSARGYLRMDRVETQYF	TGCAGTGCTAGAGGGTACCTTCGGATGGACAGGGTAGAGACCCAGTACTTC
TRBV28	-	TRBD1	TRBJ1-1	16	CASRRQGPLMNTEAFF	TGTGCCAGCAGGCGACAGGGGCCCCTAATGAACACTGAAGCTTTCTTT
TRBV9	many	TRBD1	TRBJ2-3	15	CASSLGQTSTDTQYF	TGTGCCAGCAGCCTGGGACAGACTAGCACAGATACGCAGTATTTT
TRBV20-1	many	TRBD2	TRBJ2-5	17	CSARDSGLAGGKETQYF	TGCAGTGCTAGAGATTCAGGACTAGCGGGGGGGAAAGAGACCCAGTACTTC
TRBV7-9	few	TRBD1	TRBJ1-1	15	CASSDGQDLNTEAFF	TGTGCCAGCAGCGACGGACAGGACCTGAACACTGAAGCTTTCTTT
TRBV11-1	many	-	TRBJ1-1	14	CASSLARSGSNAFF	TGTGCCAGCAGCTTAGCGCGGTCAGGGAGTAACGCTTTCTTT
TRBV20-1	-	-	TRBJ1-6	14	CSASFQGHNSPLHF	TGCAGTGCTTCCTTCCAGGGACATAATTCACCCCTCCACTTT
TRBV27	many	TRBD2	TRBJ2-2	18	CASSPRTSGGANTGELFF	TGTGCCAGCAGTCCCCGGACTAGCGGGGGGGCAAACACCGGGGAGCTGTTTTTT
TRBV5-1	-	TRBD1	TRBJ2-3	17	CASSIPGTGARTDTQYF	TGCGCCAGCAGCATACCAGGGACAGGAGCTAGGACAGATACGCAGTATTTT
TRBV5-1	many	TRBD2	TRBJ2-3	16	CASSVTSGGAGDTQYF	TGCGCCAGCAGCGTGACTAGCGGGGGGGCCGGAGATACGCAGTATTTT
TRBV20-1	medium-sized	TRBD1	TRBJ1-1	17	CSASTPVAGQGVTEAFF	TGCAGTGCTAGTACACCGGTAGCGGGACAGGGTGTCACTGAAGCTTTCTTT
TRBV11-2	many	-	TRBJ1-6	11	CASSLDLGLHF	TGTGCCAGCAGCTTAGATCTCGGACTCCACTTT
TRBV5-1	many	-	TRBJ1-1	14	CASSPGAGNTEAFF	TGCGCCAGCAGCCCGGGGGCGGGGAACACTGAAGCTTTCTTT
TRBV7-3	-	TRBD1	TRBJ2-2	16	CASSPEGQGVRGELFF	TGTGCCAGCAGCCCCGAGGGACAGGGGGTTCGTGGGGAGCTGTTTTTT
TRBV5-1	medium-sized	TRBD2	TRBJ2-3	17	CASSDDPGTSGPDTQYF	TGCGCCAGCAGTGACGATCCCGGGACTAGCGGGCCAGATACGCAGTATTTT
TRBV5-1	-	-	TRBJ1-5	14	CASSPGLEGQPQHF	TGCGCCAGCAGCCCAGGGCTGGAAGGTCAGCCCCAGCATTTT
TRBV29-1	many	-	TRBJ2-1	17	CSVEAITTANSYNEQFF	TGCAGCGTTGAGGCCATTACGACAGCCAACTCCTACAATGAGCAGTTCTTC
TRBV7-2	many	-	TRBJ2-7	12	CASSPTSYEQYF	TGTGCCAGCAGCCCCACTTCCTACGAGCAGTACTTC
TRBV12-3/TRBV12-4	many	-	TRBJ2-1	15	CASSFGATVGNEQFF	TGTGCCAGCAGTTTTGGGGCCACGGTGGGGAATGAGCAGTTCTTC
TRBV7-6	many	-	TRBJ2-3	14	CASSLEPRTDTQYF	TGTGCCAGCAGCCTCGAACCCCGCACAGATACGCAGTATTTT
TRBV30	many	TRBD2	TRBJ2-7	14	CAWSGTSGYYEQYF	TGTGCCTGGAGCGGGACTAGCGGCTACTACGAGCAGTACTTC
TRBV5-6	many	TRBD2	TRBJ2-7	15	CASSFGLAELREQYF	TGTGCCAGCAGCTTCGGTCTAGCGGAGCTCCGCGAGCAGTACTTC
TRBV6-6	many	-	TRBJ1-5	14	CASSYSDSYQPQHF	TGTGCCAGCAGTTACTCGGACAGCTATCAGCCCCAGCATTTT
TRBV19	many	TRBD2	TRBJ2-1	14	CASRWTSGNGEQFF	TGTGCCAGCCGATGGACTAGCGGGAATGGTGAGCAGTTCTTC
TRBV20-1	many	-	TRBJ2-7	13	CSARPLSGYEQYF	TGCAGTGCACGGCCCCTGTCCGGCTACGAGCAGTACTTC
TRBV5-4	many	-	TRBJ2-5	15	CASSFKGFAQETQYF	TGTGCCAGCAGCTTTAAGGGTTTCGCGCAAGAGACCCAGTACTTC
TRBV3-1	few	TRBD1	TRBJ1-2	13	CASSPQGLDGYTF	TGTGCCAGCAGCCCACAGGGGTTGGATGGCTACACCTTC
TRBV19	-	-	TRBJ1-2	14	CASSFERGRSGYTF	TGTGCCAGTAGTTTCGAACGGGGGCGTAGTGGCTACACCTTC
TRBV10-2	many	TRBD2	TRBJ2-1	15	CASSPLAGGWNEQFF	TGCGCCAGCAGTCCACTAGCGGGGGGGTGGAATGAGCAGTTCTTC
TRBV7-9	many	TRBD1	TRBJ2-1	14	CASSGGQVYNEQFF	TGTGCCAGCAGCGGGGGACAGGTCTACAATGAGCAGTTCTTC
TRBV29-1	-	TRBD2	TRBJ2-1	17	CSVLPGLAGGQYNEQFF	TGCAGCGTCCTCCCCGGACTAGCGGGGGGGCAGTACAATGAGCAGTTCTTC
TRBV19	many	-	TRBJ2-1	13	CASTTGGGDEQFF	TGTGCCAGTACCACAGGGGGGGGAGATGAGCAGTTCTTC
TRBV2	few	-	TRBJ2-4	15	CASSERSGAKNIQYF	TGTGCCAGCAGTGAAAGATCAGGGGCCAAAAACATTCAGTACTTC
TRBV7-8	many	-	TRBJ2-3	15	CASRLAGPSTDTQYF	TGTGCCAGCAGGCTGGCGGGGCCTAGCACAGATACGCAGTATTTT
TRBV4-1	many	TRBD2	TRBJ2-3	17	CASSQFDGRSRTDTQYF	TGCGCCAGCAGCCAATTTGACGGGAGGAGTCGCACAGATACGCAGTATTTT
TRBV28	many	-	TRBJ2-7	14	CASSPSTSYYEQYF	TGTGCCAGCAGCCCCTCTACTAGCTACTACGAGCAGTACTTC
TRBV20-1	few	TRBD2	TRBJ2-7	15	CSARDELAGGYEQYF	TGCAGTGCTAGAGATGAACTAGCGGGAGGTTACGAGCAGTACTTC
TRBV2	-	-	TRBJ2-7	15	CASSDVLPSSYEQYF	TGTGCCAGCAGTGATGTCCTCCCGAGCTCCTACGAGCAGTACTTC
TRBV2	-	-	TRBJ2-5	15	CASRSGLSYQETQYF	TGTGCCAGCAGATCGGGACTGAGTTACCAAGAGACCCAGTACTTC
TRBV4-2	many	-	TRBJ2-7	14	CASSPSDYLLEQYF	TGTGCCAGCAGCCCCTCTGACTATCTGCTCGAGCAGTACTTC
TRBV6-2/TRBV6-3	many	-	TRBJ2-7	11	CATSLIYEQYF	TGTGCCACCTCCTTAATCTACGAGCAGTACTTC
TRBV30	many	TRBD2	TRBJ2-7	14	CAWKLAGADYEQYF	TGTGCCTGGAAGCTAGCGGGAGCCGACTACGAGCAGTACTTC
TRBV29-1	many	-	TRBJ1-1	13	CSVEDWAGTEAFF	TGCAGCGTTGAAGATTGGGCTGGGACTGAAGCTTTCTTT
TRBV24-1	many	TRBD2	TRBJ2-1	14	CATSDLTSVNEQFF	TGTGCCACCAGTGACCTTACTAGCGTCAATGAGCAGTTCTTC
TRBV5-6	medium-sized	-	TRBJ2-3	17	CASSPQGNRGGIDTQYF	TGTGCCAGCAGCCCGCAGGGTAACAGGGGAGGAATAGATACGCAGTATTTT
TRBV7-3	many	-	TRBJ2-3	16	CASSLTGRVNTDTQYF	TGTGCCAGCAGCTTAACAGGCAGGGTAAATACAGATACGCAGTATTTT
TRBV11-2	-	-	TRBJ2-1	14	CASSLAGKYNEQFF	TGTGCCAGCAGCTTGGCCGGGAAGTACAATGAGCAGTTCTTC
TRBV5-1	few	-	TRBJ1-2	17	CASSLGSNPSTSGGYTF	TGCGCCAGCAGCTTGGGTTCTAACCCTTCCACGTCGGGCGGCTACACCTTC
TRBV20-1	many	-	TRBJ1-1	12	CSARVDGLEAFF	TGCAGTGCTAGGGTAGACGGCCTTGAAGCTTTCTTT
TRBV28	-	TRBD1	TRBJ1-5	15	CASSLLTGGRQPQHF	TGTGCCAGCAGCTTACTCACAGGGGGAAGGCAGCCCCAGCATTTT
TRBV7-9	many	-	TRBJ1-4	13	CASSGSTNEKLFF	TGTGCCAGCAGCGGCAGCACTAATGAAAAACTGTTTTTT